This is a list of T cell receptor beta chains from one sample in a study of T cell responses to AZD1222 COVID-19 vaccine. Data came from immunoSEQ multiplex PCR; TCRdb stores just in-frame clones and leaves some out. The sample lists under 200,000 clones; roughly 92% were seen once. This specimen was peripheral blood, taken 28 days after the second dose of the MenACWY control vaccine. These receptors all come from an adult who received the MenACWY meningococcal vaccine as a control. The CDR3 runs from the conserved cysteine through the conserved F or W. A D gene is named only where the DNA matches it firmly. Only some rows state a clone size, as once, few, many or a class for expanded clones.

D gene	J gene	V gene	clone size	CDR3 protein	CDR3 DNA
.	TRBJ1-1	TRBV2	.	CASSQGPNTEAFF	TGTGCCAGCAGCCAAGGGCCCAACACTGAAGCTTTCTTT
TRBD2	TRBJ2-7	TRBV7-8	.	CASSRTSGSSSQYEQYF	TGTGCCAGCAGCAGGACTAGCGGGAGTTCCAGTCAATACGAGCAGTACTTC
.	TRBJ2-5	TRBV21-1	.	CASSSPSARPYGGAKETQYF	TGTGCCAGCAGTTCACCCTCCGCCCGGCCTTATGGGGGCGCGAAAGAGACCCAGTACTTC
TRBD1	TRBJ1-2	TRBV3-1/TRBV3-2	.	CASSQNRRDSHGYTF	TGTGCCAGCAGCCAAAATCGTCGGGACAGTCATGGCTACACCTTC
TRBD1	TRBJ2-7	TRBV15	.	CATSRGGQGSYEQYF	TGTGCCACCAGCAGAGGTGGACAGGGTTCGTACGAGCAGTACTTC
.	TRBJ1-1	TRBV10-3	.	CATVSGPGTLSEAFF	TGTGCCACCGTAAGTGGCCCGGGGACTTTGTCCGAAGCTTTCTTT
TRBD2	TRBJ2-1	TRBV18	.	CASSPAGLAARHNEQFF	TGTGCCAGCTCACCAGCAGGACTAGCGGCAAGACACAATGAGCAGTTCTTC
.	TRBJ1-1	TRBV10-3	.	CAISELDTEAFF	TGTGCCATCAGTGAGCTGGACACTGAAGCTTTCTTT
.	TRBJ2-7	TRBV16	.	CASSQPSGSRDEQYF	TGTGCCAGCAGCCAACCTTCCGGGAGCCGGGACGAGCAGTACTTC
.	TRBJ1-3	TRBV27	once	CASTSGLNSGNTIYF	TGTGCCAGCACCTCAGGGCTTAACTCTGGAAACACCATATATTTT
TRBD2	TRBJ2-7	TRBV6-2/TRBV6-3	.	CASSYSGGRSYEQYF	TGTGCCAGCAGTTACTCAGGCGGGAGATCCTACGAGCAGTACTTC
.	TRBJ2-5	TRBV18	.	CASSPPWVGETQYF	TGTGCCAGCTCACCACCGTGGGTGGGGGAGACCCAGTACTTC